These T cell receptor beta chains were read from a single sample in a study of CD8 T cells in ankylosing spondylitis. TCRdb re-derived calls from the 5' RACE reads in MiXCR, one entry per CDR3 protein. The table lists around 300,000 distinct CDR3 sequences, roughly 15% of them singletons, with 1.1% in the top ten. The material sequenced was blood, either unsorted or a sorted T cell fraction (not recorded which). These TCRs come from a male donor with ankylosing spondylitis or in good health (not recorded which). CDR3s include the opening cysteine and the closing phenylalanine or tryptophan. Each record gives: V gene, clone size, J gene, D gene, CDR3 DNA, CDR3 protein. The D gene is left open where the match is weak. Rows give clone size only sometimes, using once, few, many, or a class for an expanded clone.

V gene: TRBV7-9
clone size: many
J gene: TRBJ2-7
D gene: TRBD2
CDR3 DNA: TGTGCCAGCAGCTCATTACGGACTAGCGGGATCTACGAGCAGTACTTC
CDR3 protein: CASSSLRTSGIYEQYF

V gene: TRBV5-1
clone size: many
J gene: TRBJ2-3
D gene: .
CDR3 DNA: TGCGCCAGCAGCTTGGATTTTTTGGATACGCAGTATTTT
CDR3 protein: CASSLDFLDTQYF

V gene: TRBV5-1
clone size: .
J gene: TRBJ2-7
D gene: TRBD1
CDR3 DNA: TGCGCCAGCAGCCCCGGGACAGGCGACTACGAGCAGTACTTC
CDR3 protein: CASSPGTGDYEQYF

V gene: TRBV6-1
clone size: few
J gene: TRBJ1-2
D gene: .
CDR3 DNA: TGTGCCAGCAGGAAGACAGCGAGCTATGGCTACACCTTC
CDR3 protein: CASRKTASYGYTF

V gene: TRBV10-2
clone size: .
J gene: TRBJ2-1
D gene: TRBD1
CDR3 DNA: TGCGCCAGCAGTGAACAGGGGTATAATGAGCAGTTCTTC
CDR3 protein: CASSEQGYNEQFF

V gene: TRBV3-1
clone size: many
J gene: TRBJ1-1
D gene: TRBD1
CDR3 DNA: TGTGCCAGCAAACAGGGGGGAGGAGGCACTGAAGCTTTCTTT
CDR3 protein: CASKQGGGGTEAFF

V gene: TRBV5-1
clone size: .
J gene: TRBJ2-1
D gene: TRBD2
CDR3 DNA: TGCGCCAGCAGCGCCGGGACTAGAGTGGATGAGCAGTTCTTC
CDR3 protein: CASSAGTRVDEQFF

V gene: TRBV20-1
clone size: few
J gene: TRBJ1-2
D gene: .
CDR3 DNA: TGCAGTGCTAAGACCGGGACCACCAACTATGGCTACACCTTC
CDR3 protein: CSAKTGTTNYGYTF

V gene: TRBV5-5
clone size: many
J gene: TRBJ1-2
D gene: .
CDR3 DNA: TGTGCCAGCAGCTTGGCTGGGGAGAACTATGGCTACACCTTC
CDR3 protein: CASSLAGENYGYTF

V gene: TRBV6-1
clone size: .
J gene: TRBJ2-7
D gene: TRBD1
CDR3 DNA: TGTGCCAGCAGGTCCTTAGGGGGCTCGGGGAACGAGCAGTACTTC
CDR3 protein: CASRSLGGSGNEQYF

V gene: TRBV29-1
clone size: .
J gene: TRBJ2-5
D gene: .
CDR3 DNA: TGCAGCGTGAAAGGAGGGACAAAAGAGACCCAGTACTTC
CDR3 protein: CSVKGGTKETQYF

V gene: TRBV29-1
clone size: .
J gene: TRBJ1-1
D gene: .
CDR3 DNA: TGCAGCGTGTGGAACACTGAAGCTTTCTTT
CDR3 protein: CSVWNTEAFF

V gene: TRBV20-1
clone size: .
J gene: TRBJ2-1
D gene: TRBD2
CDR3 DNA: TGCAGTGCCCGACACACCCTGACTAGCGGGTCGAGGAATGAGCAGTTCTTC
CDR3 protein: CSARHTLTSGSRNEQFF

V gene: TRBV4-2
clone size: .
J gene: TRBJ2-4
D gene: .
CDR3 DNA: TGTGCCAGCAGCCAAGATTGGGGCGGCAAAAACATTCAGTACTTC
CDR3 protein: CASSQDWGGKNIQYF

V gene: TRBV3-1
clone size: .
J gene: TRBJ2-3
D gene: .
CDR3 DNA: TGTGCCAGCAGCCAACACCTAGGTTCGGCAGATACGCAGTATTTT
CDR3 protein: CASSQHLGSADTQYF

V gene: TRBV20-1
clone size: once
J gene: TRBJ2-1
D gene: .
CDR3 DNA: TGCAGTGCTGTCGGACGCCCGGGTAGCTCCTACAATGAGCAGTTCTTC
CDR3 protein: CSAVGRPGSSYNEQFF

V gene: TRBV5-6
clone size: .
J gene: TRBJ1-2
D gene: .
CDR3 DNA: TGTGCCAGCAGTCCGGGGGTTGACTATGGCTACACCTTC
CDR3 protein: CASSPGVDYGYTF

V gene: TRBV12-3/TRBV12-4
clone size: .
J gene: TRBJ2-3
D gene: .
CDR3 DNA: TGTGCCAGCAGTTTTTCCAGATCCCTTAGCACAGATACGCAGTATTTT
CDR3 protein: CASSFSRSLSTDTQYF

V gene: TRBV5-1
clone size: few
J gene: TRBJ1-1
D gene: .
CDR3 DNA: TGCGCCAGCAGCTTGGTTGGGGAATACACTGAAGCTTTCTTT
CDR3 protein: CASSLVGEYTEAFF

V gene: TRBV5-5
clone size: .
J gene: TRBJ1-1
D gene: .
CDR3 DNA: TGTGCCAGCAGCTCCTTTCCAAGGGATGAAGCTTTCTTT
CDR3 protein: CASSSFPRDEAFF

V gene: TRBV12-3/TRBV12-4
clone size: few
J gene: TRBJ1-6
D gene: .
CDR3 DNA: TGTGCCAGCAGTTTAGTTGGGGGGGCTACCCTCCACTTT
CDR3 protein: CASSLVGGATLHF

V gene: TRBV12-3/TRBV12-4
clone size: .
J gene: TRBJ2-1
D gene: TRBD2
CDR3 DNA: TGTGCCAGCGCCAGACTAGCGGGAATGTCTAGTGAGCAGTTCTTC
CDR3 protein: CASARLAGMSSEQFF

V gene: TRBV12-3/TRBV12-4
clone size: few
J gene: TRBJ1-2
D gene: .
CDR3 DNA: TGTGCCAGCAGTTTAAAACGGACGGGAGGCTACACCTTC
CDR3 protein: CASSLKRTGGYTF

V gene: TRBV29-1
clone size: few
J gene: TRBJ2-7
D gene: TRBD1
CDR3 DNA: TGCAGCTTTAGACAGGGGGGCTACGAGCAGTACTTC
CDR3 protein: CSFRQGGYEQYF

V gene: TRBV2
clone size: .
J gene: TRBJ2-7
D gene: .
CDR3 DNA: TGTGCCAGCAGAGGGGAAACCTCCTACGAGCAGTACTTC
CDR3 protein: CASRGETSYEQYF

V gene: TRBV5-1
clone size: few
J gene: TRBJ1-4
D gene: .
CDR3 DNA: TGCGCCAGCAGCCCCAGGACCTCGGGGAATGAAAAACTGTTTTTT
CDR3 protein: CASSPRTSGNEKLFF

V gene: TRBV6-1
clone size: many
J gene: TRBJ1-5
D gene: .
CDR3 DNA: TGTGCCAGCAGTGAAGTACAGAATACTTATCAGCCCCAGCATTTT
CDR3 protein: CASSEVQNTYQPQHF

V gene: TRBV5-1
clone size: few
J gene: TRBJ2-5
D gene: TRBD2
CDR3 DNA: TGCGCCAGCAGCTACGGGACTAGCGGGGGGCCACAGTACTTC
CDR3 protein: CASSYGTSGGPQYF

V gene: TRBV5-1
clone size: .
J gene: TRBJ2-7
D gene: .
CDR3 DNA: TGCGCCAGCAGCCCCCTAGGAGAGCCTACTTACGAGCAGTACTTC
CDR3 protein: CASSPLGEPTYEQYF

V gene: TRBV4-1
clone size: few
J gene: TRBJ2-5
D gene: TRBD2
CDR3 DNA: TGCGCCAGCAGCCAGGGCATGGCGGGGGTCCTCCAAGAGACCCAGTACTTC
CDR3 protein: CASSQGMAGVLQETQYF

V gene: TRBV20-1
clone size: .
J gene: TRBJ1-2
D gene: TRBD1
CDR3 DNA: TGCAGTGCTGGAGGGGACAGGGTAAACTATGGCTACACCTTC
CDR3 protein: CSAGGDRVNYGYTF

V gene: TRBV5-6
clone size: few
J gene: TRBJ1-6
D gene: .
CDR3 DNA: TGTGCCAGCAGCTTGGAGGGGACACTCTATAATTCACCCCTCCACTTT
CDR3 protein: CASSLEGTLYNSPLHF

V gene: TRBV3-1
clone size: .
J gene: TRBJ2-1
D gene: .
CDR3 DNA: TGTGCCAGCAGCCAAGTAAATCTAGGAACGCAGTTCTTC
CDR3 protein: CASSQVNLGTQFF

V gene: TRBV3-1
clone size: few
J gene: TRBJ2-2
D gene: .
CDR3 DNA: TGTGCCAGCAGCCCCTTGGGTGGACAGCTAAACACCGGGGAGCTGTTTTTT
CDR3 protein: CASSPLGGQLNTGELFF

V gene: TRBV4-1
clone size: .
J gene: TRBJ2-5
D gene: TRBD2
CDR3 DNA: TGCGCCAGCAGCCAAGATAGCGGGAAGGGGGAGACCCAGTACTTC
CDR3 protein: CASSQDSGKGETQYF

V gene: TRBV21-1
clone size: few
J gene: TRBJ2-7
D gene: .
CDR3 DNA: TGTGCCAGCAGCAAAGGGGGGAGCGGTCTCTACGAGCAGTACTTC
CDR3 protein: CASSKGGSGLYEQYF

V gene: TRBV30
clone size: few
J gene: TRBJ2-5
D gene: .
CDR3 DNA: TGTGCCTGGGGACTACGAGAGACCCAGTACTTC
CDR3 protein: CAWGLRETQYF

V gene: TRBV5-1
clone size: few
J gene: TRBJ2-5
D gene: TRBD1
CDR3 DNA: TGCGCCAGCAGCTTTCGAGGACAGGGGCAAGAGACCCAGTACTTC
CDR3 protein: CASSFRGQGQETQYF

V gene: TRBV7-9
clone size: few
J gene: TRBJ2-7
D gene: .
CDR3 DNA: TGTGCCAGCAGCTTAGGAGGGACCCCGGAGTACGAGCAGTACTTC
CDR3 protein: CASSLGGTPEYEQYF

V gene: TRBV10-3
clone size: few
J gene: TRBJ1-3
D gene: TRBD1
CDR3 DNA: TGTGCCATCAGTGATACAGGGGGGCTTCTTGGAAACACCATATATTTT
CDR3 protein: CAISDTGGLLGNTIYF

V gene: TRBV12-3/TRBV12-4
clone size: many
J gene: TRBJ2-1
D gene: TRBD1
CDR3 DNA: TGTGCCAGCAGAGGGACAGCTACCGACTCCTACAATGAGCAGTTCTTC
CDR3 protein: CASRGTATDSYNEQFF

V gene: TRBV11-2
clone size: once
J gene: TRBJ2-2
D gene: TRBD1
CDR3 DNA: TGTGCCAGCAGCTACCAGGGACAGGGCGAAACCGGGGAGCTGTTTTTT
CDR3 protein: CASSYQGQGETGELFF

V gene: TRBV4-1
clone size: few
J gene: TRBJ2-6
D gene: TRBD1
CDR3 DNA: TGCGCCAGCAGCCAAGGCAGGGGGACAGGGATACCCTCTGGGGCCAACGTCCTGACTTTC
CDR3 protein: CASSQGRGTGIPSGANVLTF

V gene: TRBV7-2
clone size: .
J gene: TRBJ1-2
D gene: .
CDR3 DNA: TGTGCCAGCAGCTTAGTACTGGACACCGCCCATGGCTACACCTTC
CDR3 protein: CASSLVLDTAHGYTF

V gene: TRBV20-1
clone size: once
J gene: TRBJ2-5
D gene: TRBD2
CDR3 DNA: TGCTGTGCTAGAGAAGTTCGGGCGGGAGGCAGAGAGACCCAGTACTTC
CDR3 protein: CCAREVRAGGRETQYF

V gene: TRBV6-5
clone size: few
J gene: TRBJ1-1
D gene: TRBD1
CDR3 DNA: TGTGCCAGCAGATTAGGGACAGGGGCCATGAACACTGAAGCTTTCTTT
CDR3 protein: CASRLGTGAMNTEAFF

V gene: TRBV5-1
clone size: few
J gene: TRBJ2-1
D gene: .
CDR3 DNA: TGCGCCAGCAGCTTGGAGTCCCTCTCCTACAATGAGCAGTTCTTC
CDR3 protein: CASSLESLSYNEQFF

V gene: TRBV5-1
clone size: once
J gene: TRBJ2-7
D gene: TRBD2
CDR3 DNA: TGCGCCAGCGGCCTCCTAGCGGGAGGGCCCCGGGTGGAGCAGTACTTC
CDR3 protein: CASGLLAGGPRVEQYF

V gene: TRBV7-2
clone size: few
J gene: TRBJ1-2
D gene: .
CDR3 DNA: TGTGCCAGCAGCTCAAACGGACAGAACTATGGCTACACCTTC
CDR3 protein: CASSSNGQNYGYTF

V gene: TRBV12-3/TRBV12-4
clone size: few
J gene: TRBJ2-1
D gene: .
CDR3 DNA: TGTGCCAGCAGTTTCAGGGGGGTGAACAATGAGCAGTTCTTC
CDR3 protein: CASSFRGVNNEQFF

V gene: TRBV24-1
clone size: many
J gene: TRBJ2-1
D gene: .
CDR3 DNA: TGTGCCACCAGTGATCTTGGTAATGAGCAGTTCTTC
CDR3 protein: CATSDLGNEQFF

V gene: TRBV12-3/TRBV12-4
clone size: .
J gene: TRBJ2-1
D gene: .
CDR3 DNA: TGTGCCAGCAGCTCAACTCCCGGGGGTAATGAGCAGTTCTTC
CDR3 protein: CASSSTPGGNEQFF

V gene: TRBV6-2/TRBV6-3
clone size: few
J gene: TRBJ1-5
D gene: TRBD1
CDR3 DNA: TGTGCCAGCAGTTACTCGGGGACAGGGGGCAATCAGCCCCAGCATTTT
CDR3 protein: CASSYSGTGGNQPQHF

V gene: TRBV6-1
clone size: .
J gene: TRBJ2-1
D gene: TRBD2
CDR3 DNA: TGTGCCAGCAGTGGCCCGGGGGGCGGGAGGGGTAATGAGCAGTTCTTC
CDR3 protein: CASSGPGGGRGNEQFF

V gene: TRBV10-3
clone size: many
J gene: TRBJ2-7
D gene: TRBD1
CDR3 DNA: TGTGCCATCAGTGAGGGGGACAGGGGTTACGAGCAGTACTTC
CDR3 protein: CAISEGDRGYEQYF